This T cell receptor (beta chain) was sequenced during a study of response to subunit inactivated influenza vaccine. Findings and limits, study-wide: Authors suggested few new T cells are recruited by each seasonal influenza vaccination.

The CDR3 spans 16 residues. V lost 4 bases and J 1 base, leaving 17 bases between the germline ends. In germline, CDR1 is GTSNPN, CDR2 SVGIG (reference sequence). This clonotype was picked up a small number of times. What it binds is not known. Using its own MiXCR run on the RT-PCR reads, TCRdb lists one record per CDR3 protein. The sample records hundreds of thousands of distinct CDR3 sequences, around 8% being singletons. This sequence was found in a man aged 50 to 69 who received an inactivated influenza vaccine. Sequenced material: PBMCs from blood, taken around 25 months after vaccination. This rearrangement joins TRBV30 to TRBJ2-1, with D perhaps matching TRBD1 or TRBD2 (7 bases each). The CDR3, as DNA: TGTGCCTGGATCTTGGGGGGGGGACAGTCCTACAATGAGCAGTTCTTC. Translated: CAWILGGGQSYNEQFF. Full variable domain (rest looked up from reference TRBV30 and TRBJ2-1): SQTIHQWPATLVQPVGSPLSLECTVEGTSNPNLYWYRQAAGRGLQLLFYSVGIGQISSEVPQNLSASRPQDRQFILSSKKLLLSDSGFYLCAWILGGGQSYNEQFFGPGTRLTVL.